This T cell receptor beta chain emerged from a study of CD4 T cells in relation to SARS-CoV-2 and coronaviruses. Measured with immunoSEQ multiplex PCR; TCRdb has only the in-frame clones, and not every one. The table includes some 65,000 clones, 75% to 90% detected once. The unexposed donors gave CD4+ T cells in about 2011-2018, prior to COVID-19. CDR1 is SGHVS, CDR2 FQNEAQ, per germline. V lost 5 bases, J lost 3 bases, and 7 bases stayed unmatched. This CDR3 is 15 amino acids long. Sequenced material: memory CD4+ T cells from PBMCs. The source is a human donor in good health. V is TRBV7-8 and J is TRBJ1-5; 7 bases match TRBD1. In DNA, the CDR3 is TGTGCCAGCAGCCCCGGACAGGTCCCCAATCAGCCCCAGCATTTT. It specifies CASSPGQVPNQPQHF.